This TCR beta chain was found in a study of blood T cell repertoires in COVID-19. Turning to the study itself: The United States, Italy and Spain provided the acute and convalescent COVID-19 samples. The cDNA or gDNA used as material had been derived from T cells, B-cell-depleted T cells, or PBMCs.

Under the authors' procedure: Estimates of nucleated cell counts were drawn from the amplification of reference gene primers. TCRdb keeps only in-frame clones here, not all; method: immunoSEQ multiplex PCR. V, J and clone size are taken as reported in that table, and D and trimming were inferred from the DNA itself. The table has approximately 88,000 clones, 75% to 90% seen once. CDR1 is SGHNT, CDR2 YYREEE, per germline (reference sequence). V was pared by 4 bases and J by 5 bases, with 15 bases between. This CDR3 spans 14 amino acids. The chain joins TRBV5-4 to TRBJ2-5; maybe TRBD1 (5 bases). This receptor was identified in a male donor with acute or convalescent COVID-19. The sequenced sample was peripheral blood. This chain's CDR3 is CASSPAQGRETQYF. CDR3 bases: TGTGCCAGCAGCCCGGCCCAGGGAAGGGAGACCCAGTACTTC. Based on the CDR3 plus reference TRBV5-4 and TRBJ2-5, the full variable domain is ETGVTQSPTHLIKTRGQQVTLRCSSQSGHNTVSWYQQALGQGPQFIFQYYREEENGRGNFPPRFSGLQFPNYSSELNVNALELDDSALYLCASSPAQGRETQYFGPGTRLLVL.